Presented here are 3 T cell receptor beta chains from one specimen sequenced in a study of shared clonotypes between healthy human individuals. Method: immunoSEQ multiplex PCR; TCRdb's copy keeps in-frame clones and lacks some. The data hold 740,000 or so clones, with roughly 73% observed a single time. The material sequenced was memory CD4+ T cells sorted from blood. Subset meaning: CD45RA-negative fraction. The receptors stem from a woman aged 25-40 years in good health.

This clone has just one count. This chain connects TRBV11-2 to TRBJ1-5; D not resolved. The CDR3 loop spans 15 amino acids. CDR1 and CDR2 from the germline V gene are SGHAT and FQNNGV. Trimming left V 1 base short and J 1 base short, with 8 bases between. CDR3 nucleotides: TGTGCCAGCAGCTTAGGGGCAGCAAGCAATCAGCCCCAGCATTTT. This codes for CASSLGAASNQPQHF.

This clone was observed a few times. The chain employs TRBV5-5 and TRBJ2-2; D may correspond to TRBD1 or TRBD2 (5 bases each). Germline V CDR1 and CDR2: SGHKS, YYEKEE (reference sequence). CDR3 length: 15 residues. V lost 6 bases and J 4 bases, leaving 16 bases between the germline ends. The CDR3 is CASNPVHGATGELFF. In nucleotides, the CDR3 is TGTGCCAGCAACCCCGTGCACGGGGCCACCGGGGAGCTGTTTTTT.

The chain is built from TRBV11-2 and TRBJ2-7, with TRBD2 identical over 11 bases. The CDR3 runs to 15 residues. The germline CDR1 and CDR2 sequences are SGHAT and FQNNGV. The ends lost 4 bases at V and 7 bases at J; junction bases unmatched: 9. For the CDR3, the DNA is TGTGCCAGCAGCTCCCGACTAGCGGGAACGGGAGAGCAGTACTTC. It translates to CASSSRLAGTGEQYF.